This T cell receptor beta chain was identified in a study of breast tumors, draining lymph nodes, adjacent tissues. Study outcomes and limitations: That most tumor T cells come from lymph nodes remained unproven. Tumor repertoires ranked between lymph nodes and nontumor tissue in diversity, with V and J gene preferences.

One entry per CDR3 protein, called by TCRdb with MiXCR from the multiplex PCR reads. The sample includes some 170,000 distinct CDR3 sequences, about 33% seen only once; the top ten take roughly 3.8%. About this clonotype: The antigen remains undetermined. This may come from a read error, since a much larger clone is one base off.

Germline V CDR1 and CDR2: MNHEY, SVGEGT. This CDR3 has 14 amino acids. Axillary draining lymph nodes of breast cancer patients supplied the node samples. V gene TRBV6-2 or TRBV6-3 combines with J gene TRBJ1-2; TRBD1 matches at 9 bases. The sequence came from a female donor with breast cancer. Some clones in this sample may be carry-over from other donors' samples. The sample was axillary lymph node tissue. CDR3 DNA: TGTGCCAGCAGGCCGGGACAGGGACCTTATGGCTACATCTTC. Translation: CASRPGQGPYGYIF.